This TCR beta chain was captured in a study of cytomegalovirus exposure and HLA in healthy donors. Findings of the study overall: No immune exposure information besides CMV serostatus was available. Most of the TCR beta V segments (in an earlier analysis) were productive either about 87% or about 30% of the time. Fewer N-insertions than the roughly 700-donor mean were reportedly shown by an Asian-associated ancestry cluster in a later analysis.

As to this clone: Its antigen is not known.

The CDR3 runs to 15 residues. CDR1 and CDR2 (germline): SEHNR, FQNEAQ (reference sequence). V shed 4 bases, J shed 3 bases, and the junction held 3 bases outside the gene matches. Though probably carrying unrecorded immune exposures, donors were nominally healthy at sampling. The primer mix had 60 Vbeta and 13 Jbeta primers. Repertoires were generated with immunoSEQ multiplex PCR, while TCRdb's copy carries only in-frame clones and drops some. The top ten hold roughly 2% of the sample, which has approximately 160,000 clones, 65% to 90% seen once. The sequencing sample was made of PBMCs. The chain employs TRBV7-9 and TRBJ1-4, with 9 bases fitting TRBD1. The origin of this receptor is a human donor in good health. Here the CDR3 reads CASSSQGAPNEKLFF. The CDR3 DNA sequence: TGTGCCAGCAGCTCACAGGGGGCCCCTAATGAAAAACTGTTTTTT.